One sample yielded the 26 T cell receptor beta chains listed below, sequenced in a study of blood T cell repertoires in COVID-19. Assay used: immunoSEQ multiplex PCR; TCRdb lists only in-frame clones, some missing. The data contain about 110,000 clones, 76% of them singletons. The sample consisted of peripheral blood. The source of these receptors is a man older than 75 with COVID-19, enrolled during active disease.

CDR3 loop: CASSPPRASDQETQYF. The DNA of the CDR3 is TGTGCCAGCAGCCCCCCGAGGGCCTCGGACCAAGAGACCCAGTACTTC. This chain joins TRBV7-9 and TRBJ2-5, with D possibly matching TRBD2 (5 bases). Germline V gene data show CDR1 as SEHNR and CDR2 as FQNEAQ (reference sequence). Trimming took 5 bases from V and 0 from J, leaving 16 bases between them. This CDR3 is 16 amino acids long.

This clone was counted many times. V and J are TRBV10-3 and TRBJ1-1; D unresolved. V was pared by 5 bases and J by 3 bases, with 19 bases between. Germline V lookup: CDR1 ENHRY, CDR2 SYGVKD. The CDR3 consists of 16 residues. The chain's CDR3 is CAISSRDGSMDTEAFF. CDR3 sequence (DNA): TGTGCCATCAGTTCTCGAGACGGGTCAATGGACACTGAAGCTTTCTTT.

The rearrangement uses TRBV7-2 and TRBJ2-4; D is perhaps TRBD2 (5 bases). The germline CDR1 and CDR2 sequences are SGHTA and FQGNSA. V was pared by 0 bases and J by 3 bases, with 9 bases between. CDR3 length: 15 residues. CDR3 sequence: CASSLAGAGKNIQYF. As DNA, the CDR3 is TGTGCCAGCAGCTTAGCGGGAGCCGGCAAAAACATTCAGTACTTC.

This clone was seen a single time. The chain links TRBV11-2 to TRBJ1-2, with TRBD1 identical over 8 bases. V gave up 1 base and J gave up 7 bases; unmatched junction bases: 2. Germline V gene lookup returns CDR1 SGHAT and CDR2 FQNNGV. The CDR3 length is 13 residues. CDR3 loop: CASSLGTGSGYTF. In DNA, the CDR3 is TGTGCCAGCAGCTTAGGGACAGGGTCTGGCTACACCTTC. Looking up the rest from reference TRBV11-2 and TRBJ1-2 gives the full variable domain: EAGVAQSPRYKIIEKRQSVAFWCNPISGHATLYWYQQILGQGPKLLIQFQNNGVVDDSQLPKDRFSAERLKGVDSTLKIQPAKLEDSAVYLCASSLGTGSGYTFGSGTRLTVV.

The chain recombines TRBV6-2 or TRBV6-3 with TRBJ2-7; the match to TRBD2 covers 9 bases. J gave up 3 bases and V 5 bases, and 5 bases lay outside the gene matches. CDR3 length: 14 amino acids. The V gene's germline CDR1 is MNHEY and CDR2 SVGEGT. CDR3 loop: CASSNGLASYEQYF. CDR3 nucleotides: TGTGCCAGCAGTAACGGACTAGCGAGCTACGAGCAGTACTTC.

This chain joins TRBV28 and TRBJ1-2; D may be TRBD1 (5 bases). The CDR3 extends over 14 amino acids. CDR1 MDHEN and CDR2 SYDVKM come from the germline V gene. The V gene lost 1 base and the J gene lost 2 bases, with 8 bases spanning the gap. DNA for the CDR3: TGTGCCAGCAGTTTATCAGGGCGGAACTATGGCTACACCTTC. Translation gives CASSLSGRNYGYTF.

This chain joins TRBV28 and TRBJ2-2; 8 bases map to TRBD2. The CDR3 covers 15 residues. V shed 6 bases, J shed 6 bases, and the junction held 9 bases outside the gene matches. Per the germline V gene, CDR1 is MDHEN and CDR2 is SYDVKM. The CDR3 DNA follows: TGTGCCAGCAGCCTCCAGGGGACTAGGGCCGGGGAGCTGTTTTTT. Translating gives CASSLQGTRAGELFF.

V usage is TRBV6-6 and J usage is TRBJ2-7; a possible D gene is TRBD2 (6 bases). CDR3 length equals 13 residues. Germline CDR1 reads MNHNY; CDR2 reads SVGAGI (reference sequence). The V end lost 7 bases, the J end lost 2 bases, and 12 bases lay between the germline ends. The CDR3 coding sequence is TGTGCCAGCATCCACGGGGGAACCTACGAGCAGTACTTC. This codes for CASIHGGTYEQYF.

The rearrangement joins TRBV11-2 to TRBJ2-2, with D uncertain. This CDR3 is built from 13 residues. Germline V gene sequence: CDR1 SGHAT, CDR2 FQNNGV. Between the trimmed V and J ends, which lost 5 bases and 3 bases, there was a span of 7 bases. CDR3 sequence reads: CASSLPHTGELFF. The CDR3 DNA reads TGTGCCAGCAGCCTCCCTCACACCGGGGAGCTGTTTTTT.

The J gene is TRBJ2-1, the V gene TRBV4-2; D is ambiguous. Germline lookup yields CDR1 LGHNA and CDR2 YNFKEQ. This CDR3 is built from 14 residues. V was clipped by 1 base and J by 5 bases, with 9 bases between them. CDR3 nucleotides: TGTGCCAGCAGCCAAGTACAGCCAGACAATGAGCAGTTCTTC. It yields the protein CASSQVQPDNEQFF.

This clone was seen a few times. V and J are TRBV11-2 and TRBJ2-1; 10 nucleotides line up with TRBD2. After removal of 5 bases from V and 6 bases from J, the junction contained 4 bases not matched to a gene. CDR3 length equals 14 residues. Per the germline V gene, CDR1 is SGHAT and CDR2 is FQNNGV. The CDR3 nucleotides read TGTGCCAGCAGCATGACTAGCGGGCTCAATGAGCAGTTCTTC. Translation gives CASSMTSGLNEQFF.

The chain couples TRBV7-6 to TRBJ2-6; D perhaps matches TRBD1 (5 bases). V lost 1 base to trimming and J lost 2 bases, with 12 bases between them. Germline V gene sequence: CDR1 SGHVS, CDR2 FNYEAQ. The CDR3 spans 17 residues. In DNA form, the CDR3 reads TGTGCCAGCAGCTTAGGGGCAGGGCCGCCTGGGGCCAACGTCCTGACTTTC. Encoded protein: CASSLGAGPPGANVLTF.

The chain recombines TRBV28 with TRBJ1-4; D call uncertain. Between the trimmed V and J ends, which lost 5 bases and 8 bases, there was a span of 9 bases. CDR1 is MDHEN and CDR2 is SYDVKM in the germline V gene. The CDR3 is 12 amino acids. The CDR3 loop is CASSTRLEKLFF. The CDR3 DNA follows: TGTGCCAGCAGTACCCGGTTGGAAAAACTGTTTTTT.

V and J are TRBV28 and TRBJ2-1; D gene uncertain. V lost 6 bases to trimming and J lost 7 bases, with 10 bases between them. The CDR3 loop spans 12 amino acids. Germline CDR1 reads MDHEN; CDR2 reads SYDVKM. The CDR3 region is CASRNIRNEQFF. The DNA of the CDR3 is TGTGCCAGCAGGAACATCAGGAATGAGCAGTTCTTC.

The chain combines TRBV24-1 with TRBJ1-1; D might be TRBD1 (6 bases). The CDR3 sequence is 15 residues long. V lost 2 bases to trimming and J lost 5 bases, with 14 bases between them. CDR1 and CDR2 from the germline V gene are KGHDR and SFDVKD. CDR3 region: CATSDSTTGRTEAFF. The CDR3 DNA reads TGTGCCACCAGTGATTCTACGACAGGCCGAACTGAAGCTTTCTTT.

The genes are TRBV18 and TRBJ1-1, with D possibly TRBD1 on 6 matching bases. V dropped 1 base and J dropped 8 bases, with 11 bases sitting between them. The CDR3 loop spans 13 amino acids. Germline CDR1 is KGHSH and CDR2 is LQKENI. The CDR3 is CASSPRTGTEAFF. CDR3 DNA sequence: TGTGCCAGCTCACCACGTACAGGGACCGAAGCTTTCTTT.

V is TRBV28 and J is TRBJ1-1; 7 nucleotides align to TRBD1. Germline CDR1 and CDR2: MDHEN and SYDVKM. This CDR3 comprises 14 residues. J lost 0 bases, V lost 7 bases, and 5 bases had no gene match. The CDR3 nucleotides read TGTGCCAGCACCAGAGACAGGGTGAACACTGAAGCTTTCTTT. Translation: CASTRDRVNTEAFF.

The chain combines TRBV2 with TRBJ1-1; possibly TRBD1 for D (6 bases). V shed 7 bases and J shed 6 bases, with 21 bases lying between them. The CDR3 extends over 15 amino acids. Germline V CDR1 and CDR2: SNHLY, FYNNEI. In DNA, the CDR3 is TGTGCCAGCACTCGACAGGTACCCCCGAGGGCTGAAGCTTTCTTT. It yields the protein CASTRQVPPRAEAFF.

This clone has just a few counts. The V call is TRBV7-9, the J call TRBJ1-1; D call uncertain. Germline-derived CDR1 and CDR2 are SEHNR and FQNEAQ (reference sequence). The length of the CDR3 is 13 residues. Trimming left V 5 bases short and J 1 base short, with 8 bases between. The CDR3 reads CASSPRQNTEAFF. In DNA, the CDR3 is TGTGCCAGCAGCCCACGACAGAACACTGAAGCTTTCTTT.

This chain links TRBV2 with TRBJ1-1; 8 bases fit TRBD1. The length of the CDR3 is 13 residues. Germline V gene data show CDR1 as SNHLY and CDR2 as FYNNEI. The junction had 7 bases not matched to a gene; V was cut back by 10 bases and J by 3 bases. In DNA form, the CDR3 reads TGTGCCACCTACGACAGGGGCTACACTGAAGCTTTCTTT. This translates into CATYDRGYTEAFF.

Points on this clone: At one of its ends the junction is not consistent with the germline gene, which may arise from a read error. Here the CDR3 DNA reads TGTGCCGGCAGCTCCCTCCGGGGCGGGGGAGATACGCAGTATTTT. Translating it yields CAGSSLRGGGDTQYF. This chain connects TRBV7-9 to TRBJ2-3; 7 nucleotides match TRBD2. Germline loops: CDR1 SEHNR, CDR2 FQNEAQ (reference sequence). The CDR3 totals 15 residues.

This clone showed up just a few times. The CDR3 bases are TGTGCCAGCAGCTTAACCGCAGGAGGGGATGAGCAGTTCTTC. Amino acids: CASSLTAGGDEQFF. The chain couples TRBV7-3 to TRBJ2-1; D possibly corresponds to TRBD2 (6 bases). Trimming took 0 bases from V and 8 from J, leaving 11 bases between them. The CDR3 is made up of 14 amino acids. Germline V gene data show CDR1 as SGHTA and CDR2 as FQGTGA.

This sequence joins TRBV4-1 and TRBJ2-6; 9 bases map to TRBD1. The CDR3 is 18 amino acids. V shed 0 bases and J 0 bases; nucleotides not matched to a gene: 3. From germline, CDR1 is MGHRA and CDR2 YSYEKL. The CDR3 DNA reads as TGCGCCAGCAGCCAAGAAGGACAGGGGTTCTCTGGGGCCAACGTCCTGACTTTC. Translating it yields CASSQEGQGFSGANVLTF.

This clone was counted only a few times. The V gene is TRBV30, the J gene TRBJ2-3; 8 nucleotides align to TRBD1. Germline V lookup: CDR1 GTSNPN, CDR2 SVGIG (reference sequence). V was clipped by 1 base and J by 3 bases; unmatched bases: 3. This CDR3 has 14 amino acids. The CDR3 region has the DNA TGTGCCTGGAGTGCAGGGGGCGCAACAGATACGCAGTATTTT. Encoded protein: CAWSAGGATDTQYF.

The J gene is TRBJ1-6, the V gene TRBV7-6; 8 nucleotides agree with TRBD1. Losses at the gene ends were 4 bases for V and 9 bases for J; bases not matched to a gene: 8. The CDR3 spans 15 residues. In germline, CDR1 is SGHVS, CDR2 FNYEAQ. This CDR3 reads CASSSSDRVTSPLHF. The CDR3 coding sequence is TGTGCCAGCAGCTCCTCGGACAGGGTGACTTCACCCCTCCACTTT. Filled out from reference TRBV7-6 and TRBJ1-6, the complete variable domain reads GAGVSQSPRYKVTKRGQDVALRCDPISGHVSLYWYRQALGQGPEFLTYFNYEAQQDKSGLPNDRFSAERPEGSISTLTIQRTEQRDSAMYRCASSSSDRVTSPLHFGNGTRLTVT.

This clone is a singleton in its sample. The chain is built from TRBV29-1 and TRBJ2-1; D not certain. The CDR3 covers 14 residues. Germline CDR1 SQVTM, CDR2 ANQGSEA. Trimming pared 5 bases from V and 8 bases from J, leaving 19 bases between. The CDR3 spells CSVQGAKAADEQFF. CDR3 bases: TGCAGCGTTCAAGGAGCTAAGGCGGCGGATGAGCAGTTCTTC.